This T cell receptor (beta chain) was recorded in a study of blood T cell repertoires in COVID-19. Study-level background: Acute and convalescent COVID-19 samples came from the United States, Italy and Spain. Sample material is recorded as cDNA or gDNA derived from T cells, B-cell-depleted T cells, or PBMCs.

Authors' methods: Nucleated cell number was recorded as an estimate derived from reference gene primer amplification. Using immunoSEQ multiplex PCR, the repertoire was profiled, and TCRdb retains in-frame clones only, with some absent. V, J and clone size are taken as reported in that table, and D and trimming were inferred from the DNA itself. Of over 120,000 clones in the sample, 84% are singletons; the top ten hold 9.5% to 13%. The J segment lost 2 bases and the V segment lost 3 bases, leaving 4 bases of the junction unmatched. This CDR3 has 14 residues. CDR1 KGHSH and CDR2 LQKENI come from the germline V gene.

The TCR originated in a man between 60 and 75 years old with active or convalescent COVID-19. The sequencing sample was made of peripheral blood. The chain carries TRBV18 and TRBJ2-7; 7 bases match TRBD1. This CDR3 reads CASSPDRSPYEQYF. CDR3 coding DNA: TGTGCCAGCTCACCGGACAGGTCACCCTACGAGCAGTACTTC.